This T cell receptor beta chain was identified in a study of cytomegalovirus exposure and HLA in healthy donors. Study results and caveats: There were reportedly fewer N-insertions in an Asian-associated ancestry cluster than the roughly 670-donor mean, in a later analysis.

This clone was picked up a small number of times. The target antigen is unknown. PCR was performed using 60 Vbeta and 13 Jbeta primers. TCRdb keeps only in-frame clones here, not all; method: immunoSEQ multiplex PCR. The profile covers some 180,000 clones, with about 9% appearing a single time and 1% to 1.5% taken by the ten largest. V was trimmed by 6 bases and J by 10 bases, leaving 15 bases between them. This CDR3 comprises 12 residues. The clonotype was recovered from a woman between 25 and 40 years old in good health and CMV-seropositive. V and J are TRBV23-1 and TRBJ1-1, with D unresolved. TRBV23-1 is an ORF, and what it does is uncertain. The specimen sequenced was PBMCs. CDR3: CASRRAGFGAFF. The CDR3 bases are TGCGCCAGCAGACGTGCCGGGTTTGGAGCTTTCTTT.